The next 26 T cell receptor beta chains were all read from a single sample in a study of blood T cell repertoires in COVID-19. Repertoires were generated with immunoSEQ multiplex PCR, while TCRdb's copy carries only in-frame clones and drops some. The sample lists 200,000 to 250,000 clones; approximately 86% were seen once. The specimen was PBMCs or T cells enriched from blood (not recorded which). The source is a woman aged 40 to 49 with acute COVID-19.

The CDR3 reads CASSRAVTTLAKNIQYF. CDR3 bases: TGTGCCAGCAGCCGTGCCGTGACAACGCTAGCCAAAAACATTCAGTACTTC. This chain links TRBV14 with TRBJ2-4; D gene ambiguous. The CDR3 loop spans 17 amino acids. V dropped 4 bases and J dropped 0 bases, with 16 bases sitting between them. Germline CDR1 reads SGHDN; CDR2 reads FVKESK.

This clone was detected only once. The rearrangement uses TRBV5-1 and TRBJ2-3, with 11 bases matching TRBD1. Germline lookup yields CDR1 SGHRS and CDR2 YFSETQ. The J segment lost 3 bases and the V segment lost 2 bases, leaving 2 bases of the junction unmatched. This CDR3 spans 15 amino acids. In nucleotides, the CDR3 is TGCGCCAGCAGCTTTGGGGACAGGGGGACAGATACGCAGTATTTT. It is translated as CASSFGDRGTDTQYF.

DNA for the CDR3: TGTGCCAGCAGAGCAGGTGGGACAGGGGTCTACGAGCAGTACTTC. The encoded protein is CASRAGGTGVYEQYF. The V call is TRBV25-1, the J call TRBJ2-7; 10 bases line up with TRBD1. CDR3 size: 15 residues. V lost 6 bases, J lost 3 bases, and 8 bases stayed unmatched. Per the germline V gene, CDR1 is MGHDK and CDR2 is SYGVNS.

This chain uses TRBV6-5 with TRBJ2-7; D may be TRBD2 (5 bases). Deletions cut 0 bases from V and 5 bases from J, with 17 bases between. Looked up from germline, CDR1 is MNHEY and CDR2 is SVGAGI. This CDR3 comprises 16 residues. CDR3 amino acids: CASSYSMATSLDEQYF. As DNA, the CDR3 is TGTGCCAGCAGTTACTCGATGGCTACTAGTCTGGACGAGCAGTACTTC.

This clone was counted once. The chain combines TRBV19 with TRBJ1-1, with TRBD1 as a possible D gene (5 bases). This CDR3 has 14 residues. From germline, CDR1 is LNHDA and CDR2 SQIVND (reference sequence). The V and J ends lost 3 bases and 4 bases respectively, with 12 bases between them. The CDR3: CASSIGGGSTEAFF. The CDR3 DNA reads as TGTGCCAGTAGTATTGGCGGGGGAAGCACTGAAGCTTTCTTT.

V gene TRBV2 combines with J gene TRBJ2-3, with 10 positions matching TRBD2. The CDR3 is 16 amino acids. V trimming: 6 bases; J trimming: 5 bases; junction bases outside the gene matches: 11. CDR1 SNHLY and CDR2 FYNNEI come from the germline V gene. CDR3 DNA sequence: TGTGCCAGCAGCCTAGCGGGAGTACCTCGTCTAGATACGCAGTATTTT. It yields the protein CASSLAGVPRLDTQYF. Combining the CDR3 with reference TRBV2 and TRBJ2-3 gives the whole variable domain EPEVTQTPSHQVTQMGQEVILRCVPISNHLYFYWYRQILGQKVEFLVSFYNNEISEKSEIFDDQFSVERPDGSNFTLKIRSTKLEDSAMYFCASSLAGVPRLDTQYFGPGTRLTVL.

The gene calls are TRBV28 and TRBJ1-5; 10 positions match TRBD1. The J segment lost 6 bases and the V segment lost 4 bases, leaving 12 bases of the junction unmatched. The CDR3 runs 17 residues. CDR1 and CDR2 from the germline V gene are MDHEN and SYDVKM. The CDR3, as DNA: TGTGCCAGCAGTTCGGGACAGGGGACAATTTTTGGTCAGCCCCAGCATTTT. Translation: CASSSGQGTIFGQPQHF.

This CDR3 is CASSLSVAGLFHEQFF. The CDR3 nucleotides are TGTGCCAGCAGTTTATCGGTGGCGGGGCTATTCCATGAGCAGTTCTTC. This chain uses TRBV28 with TRBJ2-1, with D possibly matching TRBD2 (6 bases). The V gene's germline CDR1 is MDHEN and CDR2 SYDVKM. With 1 base removed from V and 8 bases from J, the gap between germline ends came to 18 bases. CDR3 size: 16 residues. The entire variable domain, with the rest obtained from reference TRBV28 and TRBJ2-1, is as follows: DVKVTQSSRYLVKRTGEKVFLECVQDMDHENMFWYRQDPGLGLRLIYFSYDVKMKEKGDIPEGYSVSREKKERFSLILESASTNQTSMYLCASSLSVAGLFHEQFFGPGTRLTVL.

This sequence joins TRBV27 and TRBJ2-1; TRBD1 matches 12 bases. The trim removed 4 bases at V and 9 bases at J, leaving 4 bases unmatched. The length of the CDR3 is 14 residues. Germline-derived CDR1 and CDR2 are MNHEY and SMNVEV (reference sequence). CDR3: CASSSGTGGFEQFF. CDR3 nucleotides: TGTGCCAGCAGTTCCGGGACAGGGGGCTTTGAGCAGTTCTTC.

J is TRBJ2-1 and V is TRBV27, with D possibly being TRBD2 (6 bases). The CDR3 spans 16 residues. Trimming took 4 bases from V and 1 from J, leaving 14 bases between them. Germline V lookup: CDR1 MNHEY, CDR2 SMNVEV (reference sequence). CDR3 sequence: CASSSAAGSSYNEQFF. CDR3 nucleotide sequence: TGTGCCAGCAGTTCCGCCGCGGGAAGTTCCTACAATGAGCAGTTCTTC.

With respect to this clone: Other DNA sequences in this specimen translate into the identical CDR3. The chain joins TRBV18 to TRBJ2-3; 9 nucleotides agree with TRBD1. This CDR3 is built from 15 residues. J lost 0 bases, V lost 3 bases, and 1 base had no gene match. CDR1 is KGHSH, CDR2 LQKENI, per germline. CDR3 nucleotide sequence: TGTGCCAGCTCACCGGGACAGGGAAGCACAGATACGCAGTATTTT. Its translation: CASSPGQGSTDTQYF.

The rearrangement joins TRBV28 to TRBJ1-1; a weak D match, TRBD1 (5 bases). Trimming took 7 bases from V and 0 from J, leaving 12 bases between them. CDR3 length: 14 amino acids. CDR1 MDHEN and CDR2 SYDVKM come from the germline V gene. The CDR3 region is CASKDSPVNTEAFF. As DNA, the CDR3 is TGTGCCAGCAAAGACAGCCCGGTGAACACTGAAGCTTTCTTT.

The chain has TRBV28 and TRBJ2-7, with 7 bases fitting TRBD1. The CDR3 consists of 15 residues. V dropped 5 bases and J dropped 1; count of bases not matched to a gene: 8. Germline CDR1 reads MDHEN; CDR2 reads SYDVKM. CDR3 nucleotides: TGTGCCAGCAGTGACGGGACAGCGGATTCCTACGAGCAGTACTTC. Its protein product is CASSDGTADSYEQYF. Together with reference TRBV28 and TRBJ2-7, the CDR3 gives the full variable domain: DVKVTQSSRYLVKRTGEKVFLECVQDMDHENMFWYRQDPGLGLRLIYFSYDVKMKEKGDIPEGYSVSREKKERFSLILESASTNQTSMYLCASSDGTADSYEQYFGPGTRLTVT.

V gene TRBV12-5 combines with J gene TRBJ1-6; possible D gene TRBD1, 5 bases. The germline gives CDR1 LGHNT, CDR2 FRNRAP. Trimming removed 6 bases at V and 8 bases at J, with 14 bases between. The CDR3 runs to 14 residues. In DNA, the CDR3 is TGTGCTAGTGGGAAGGGGAATACGCATTCACCCCTCCACTTT. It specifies CASGKGNTHSPLHF.

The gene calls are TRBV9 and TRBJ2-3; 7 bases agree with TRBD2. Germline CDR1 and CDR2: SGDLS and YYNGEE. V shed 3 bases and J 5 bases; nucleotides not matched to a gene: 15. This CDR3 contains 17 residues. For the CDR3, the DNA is TGTGCCAGCAGCGGATTCTCGGCGGGAGCTTCGAAAGATACGCAGTATTTT. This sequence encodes CASSGFSAGASKDTQYF.

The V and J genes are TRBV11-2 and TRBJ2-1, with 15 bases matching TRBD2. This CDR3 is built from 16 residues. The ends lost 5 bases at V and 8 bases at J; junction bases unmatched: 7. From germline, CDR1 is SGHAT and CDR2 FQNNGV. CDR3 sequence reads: CASSGVGLAGGDEQFF. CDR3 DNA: TGTGCCAGCAGCGGCGTGGGACTAGCGGGAGGTGATGAGCAGTTCTTC.

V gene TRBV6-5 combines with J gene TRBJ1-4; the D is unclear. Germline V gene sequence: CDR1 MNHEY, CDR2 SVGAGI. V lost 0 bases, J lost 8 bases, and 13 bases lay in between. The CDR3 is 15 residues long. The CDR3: CASSYSRSGGEKLFF. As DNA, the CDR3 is TGTGCCAGCAGTTACTCTCGGTCCGGCGGAGAAAAACTGTTTTTT.

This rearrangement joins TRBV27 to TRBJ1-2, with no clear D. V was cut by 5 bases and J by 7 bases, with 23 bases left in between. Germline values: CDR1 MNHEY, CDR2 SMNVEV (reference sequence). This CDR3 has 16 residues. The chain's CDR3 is CASSPVNPTGRAGYTF. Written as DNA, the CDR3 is TGTGCCAGCAGTCCCGTAAACCCGACGGGGAGGGCTGGCTACACCTTC.

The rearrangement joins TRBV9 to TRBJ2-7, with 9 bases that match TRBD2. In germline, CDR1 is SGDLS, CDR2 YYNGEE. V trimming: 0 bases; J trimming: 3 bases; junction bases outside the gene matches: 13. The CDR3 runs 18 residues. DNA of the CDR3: TGTGCCAGCAGCGTAGGGGTAGCGGGAGTGGTTGCCCGCTACGAGCAGTACTTC. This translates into CASSVGVAGVVARYEQYF.

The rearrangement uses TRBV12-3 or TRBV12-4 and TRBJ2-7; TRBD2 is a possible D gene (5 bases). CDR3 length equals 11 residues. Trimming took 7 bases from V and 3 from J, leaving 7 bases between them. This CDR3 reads CASTAGYEQYF. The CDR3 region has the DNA TGTGCCAGCACTGCGGGCTACGAGCAGTACTTC.

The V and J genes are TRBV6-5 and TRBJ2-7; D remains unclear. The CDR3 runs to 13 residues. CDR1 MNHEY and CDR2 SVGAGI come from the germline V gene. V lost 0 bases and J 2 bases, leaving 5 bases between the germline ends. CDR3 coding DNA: TGTGCCAGCAGTTACTCCCCCGCCTACGAGCAGTACTTC. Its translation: CASSYSPAYEQYF.

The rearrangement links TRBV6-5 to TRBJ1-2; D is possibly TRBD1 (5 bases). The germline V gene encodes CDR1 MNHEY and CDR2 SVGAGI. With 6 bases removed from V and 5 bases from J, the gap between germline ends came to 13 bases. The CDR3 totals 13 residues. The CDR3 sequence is CASRLPGGYGYTF. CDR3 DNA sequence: TGTGCCAGCAGGTTACCCGGGGGATATGGCTACACCTTC.

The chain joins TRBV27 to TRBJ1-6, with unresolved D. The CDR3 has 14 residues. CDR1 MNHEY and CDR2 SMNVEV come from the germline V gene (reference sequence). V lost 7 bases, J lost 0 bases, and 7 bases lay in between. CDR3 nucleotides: TGTGCCAGCATGCGGAGCTCCTATAATTCACCCCTCCACTTT. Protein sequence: CASMRSSYNSPLHF.

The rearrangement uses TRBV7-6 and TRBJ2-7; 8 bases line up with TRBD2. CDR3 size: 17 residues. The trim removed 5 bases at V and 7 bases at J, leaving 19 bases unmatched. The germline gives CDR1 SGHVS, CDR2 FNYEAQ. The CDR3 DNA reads TGTGCCAGCAGCCCCGGACTAAGCGGGAGAAAGTCTTGGGAGCAGTACTTC. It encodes CASSPGLSGRKSWEQYF.

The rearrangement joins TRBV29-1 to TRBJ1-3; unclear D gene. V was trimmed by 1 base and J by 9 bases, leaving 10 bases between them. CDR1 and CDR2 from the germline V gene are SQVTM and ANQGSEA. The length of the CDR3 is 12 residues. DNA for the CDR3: TGCAGCGTTGAAGGGTCCGAGGGCACCATATATTTT. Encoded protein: CSVEGSEGTIYF.

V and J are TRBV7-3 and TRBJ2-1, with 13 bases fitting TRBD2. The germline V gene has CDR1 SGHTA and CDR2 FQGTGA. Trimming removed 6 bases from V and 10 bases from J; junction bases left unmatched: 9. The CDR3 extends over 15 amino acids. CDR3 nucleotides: TGTGCCAGCAGTTCCGTTGGACTAGCGGGAGTGGAGCAGTTCTTC. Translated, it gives CASSSVGLAGVEQFF. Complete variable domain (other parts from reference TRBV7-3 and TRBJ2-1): GAGVSQTPSNKVTEKGKYVELRCDPISGHTALYWYRQSLGQGPEFLIYFQGTGAADDSGLPNDRFFAVRPEGSVSTLKIQRTERGDSAVYLCASSSVGLAGVEQFFGPGTRLTVL.